Below are 20 T cell receptor beta chains sequenced from a single sample in a study of cytomegalovirus exposure and HLA in healthy donors. PCR used 60 Vbeta primers and 13 Jbeta primers. Some clones are missing from TCRdb's copy, which holds only in-frame ones; the method was immunoSEQ multiplex PCR. The sample includes hundreds of thousands of clones, 76% seen only once; the top ten take 0.55% to 0.75%. The sequencing sample was made of PBMCs. These receptors were collected from a man aged 18 to 30 in good health and CMV-seronegative.

This chain links TRBV29-1 with TRBJ1-1; D ambiguous. The CDR3 has 13 residues. The germline CDR1 and CDR2 sequences are SQVTM and ANQGSEA. V lost 4 bases and J lost 0, with 9 bases in between. CDR3 in DNA: TGCAGCGTTGTTGGCAGTTTGAACACTGAAGCTTTCTTT. This gives the protein CSVVGSLNTEAFF.

CDR3 coding DNA: TGTGCCAGCAGCTTAGCTGGACAGACCTATATGAACACTGAAGCTTTCTTT. It codes for CASSLAGQTYMNTEAFF. J is TRBJ1-1 and V is TRBV11-2, with a weak D call TRBD1 (6 bases). Germline V lookup: CDR1 SGHAT, CDR2 FQNNGV. The CDR3 loop spans 17 amino acids. The V end was cut by 1 base, the J end by 0 bases, with 15 bases between.

V and J are TRBV27 and TRBJ1-2, with 8 positions matching TRBD1. The CDR3 contains 16 residues. CDR1 and CDR2 from the germline V gene are MNHEY and SMNVEV (reference sequence). Trimming removed 3 bases from V and 4 bases from J; junction bases left unmatched: 10. The CDR3 sequence: CASSLGEDRGRYGYTF. In DNA form, the CDR3 reads TGTGCCAGCAGTTTGGGGGAAGACAGGGGACGCTATGGCTACACCTTC.

The CDR3 coding sequence is TGTGCCAGCAGTTTATTTGGACAGGGAGGCACCATATATTTT. Protein: CASSLFGQGGTIYF. The chain uses TRBV27 and TRBJ1-3, with 8 bases aligning to TRBD1. CDR3 length: 14 amino acids. Trimming cost V 1 base and J 9 bases; bases outside gene matches: 5. Germline CDR1 and CDR2: MNHEY and SMNVEV (reference sequence).

The rearrangement uses TRBV4-1 and TRBJ1-2; TRBD1 matches at 7 bases. CDR3 length equals 16 residues. The V and J ends lost 2 bases and 8 bases, in that order; junction bases with no gene match: 14. In germline, CDR1 is MGHRA, CDR2 YSYEKL. CDR3 amino acids: CASSQPRDRAAWGYTF. The CDR3 nucleotides read TGCGCCAGCAGCCAACCCCGCGACAGGGCGGCCTGGGGCTACACCTTC.

In this sample, this clone turned up a few times. V gene TRBV29-1 combines with J gene TRBJ2-7; 9 positions match TRBD1. Germline CDR1 and CDR2: SQVTM and ANQGSEA. The ends lost 1 base at V and 0 bases at J; junction bases unmatched: 10. The CDR3 is made up of 17 amino acids. CDR3: CSVEVGWSTGGSYEQYF. The CDR3 bases are TGCAGCGTTGAAGTGGGGTGGTCGACAGGGGGCTCCTACGAGCAGTACTTC.

The chain combines TRBV7-9 with TRBJ1-2, with TRBD1 as a possible D gene (6 bases). The CDR3 contains 13 residues. The germline V gene has CDR1 SEHNR and CDR2 FQNEAQ (reference sequence). The V end lost 8 bases, the J end lost 4 bases, and 14 bases lay between the germline ends. CDR3 sequence reads: CASGTGSTYGYTF. CDR3 DNA: TGTGCCAGCGGAACAGGGAGTACCTATGGCTACACCTTC.

This clone was seen only once. The chain recombines TRBV10-1 with TRBJ1-1, with 9 bases matching TRBD1. The CDR3 sequence is 13 residues long. The J segment lost 6 bases and the V segment lost 6 bases, leaving 5 bases of the junction unmatched. In germline, CDR1 is WNHNN, CDR2 SYGVQD (reference sequence). The CDR3 DNA reads TGCGCCAGCAGGGGACAGGGAGAGGCTGAAGCTTTCTTT. It specifies CASRGQGEAEAFF.

This chain's CDR3 is CAISVDRGGGYTF. The DNA for the CDR3 is TGTGCCATCAGTGTGGACAGGGGAGGCGGCTACACCTTC. The V gene is TRBV10-3, the J gene TRBJ1-2, with 9 bases fitting TRBD1. The CDR3 sequence is 13 residues long. V shed 4 bases and J 8 bases; nucleotides not matched to a gene: 5. Germline loops: CDR1 ENHRY, CDR2 SYGVKD.

The V and J genes are TRBV28 and TRBJ2-7, with 7 bases identical to TRBD1. Germline lookup yields CDR1 MDHEN and CDR2 SYDVKM. V dropped 6 bases and J dropped 2; count of bases not matched to a gene: 22. The CDR3 is made up of 19 amino acids. The CDR3 region has the DNA TGTGCCAGCAGCCAAACGTGGGTACTCACAGGGGTCCTAACCTACGAGCAGTACTTC. This encodes CASSQTWVLTGVLTYEQYF.

Turning to this clone: Other DNA sequences in the same sample also yield this CDR3. This chain uses TRBV5-4 with TRBJ2-1, with 12 bases matching TRBD2. Germline V CDR1 and CDR2: SGHNT, YYREEE (reference sequence). This CDR3 spans 14 amino acids. The V and J ends lost 2 bases and 7 bases, in that order; junction bases with no gene match: 1. The CDR3 spells CASSLGLAGNEQFF. CDR3 DNA sequence: TGTGCCAGCAGCTTAGGACTAGCGGGGAATGAGCAGTTCTTC.

This clone was recorded a few times. One junction end does not reproduce the germline sequence, and a read error may be involved. The chain is built from TRBV7-9 and TRBJ2-1; the match to TRBD2 covers 14 bases. CDR1 is SEHNR and CDR2 is FQNEAQ in the germline V gene (reference sequence). The CDR3 extends over 17 amino acids. CDR3 protein: CSSSQSGLAGGGNEQFF. The CDR3 region has the DNA TGTTCCAGCAGCCAAAGTGGACTAGCGGGAGGTGGCAATGAGCAGTTCTTC. The whole variable domain, filled in from reference TRBV7-9 and TRBJ2-1, reads DTGVSQNPRHKITKRGQNVTFRCDPISEHNRLYWYRQTLGQGPEFLTYFQNEAQLEKSRLLSDRFSAERPKGSFSTLEIQRTEQGDSAMYLCSSSQSGLAGGGNEQFFGPGTRLTVL.

The rearrangement links TRBV19 to TRBJ2-1; TRBD1 aligns across 9 bases. Losses at the gene ends were 9 bases for V and 3 bases for J; bases not matched to a gene: 9. CDR3 length: 15 residues. The germline V gene encodes CDR1 LNHDA and CDR2 SQIVND (reference sequence). CDR3 coding DNA: TGTGCCAGCAGACCGGGGACAGGGAACTACAATGAGCAGTTCTTC. The encoded protein is CASRPGTGNYNEQFF.

The V and J genes are TRBV7-9 and TRBJ2-1, with 15 bases aligning to TRBD2. CDR3 length: 16 residues. The ends lost 4 bases at V and 5 bases at J; junction bases unmatched: 3. Germline lookup yields CDR1 SEHNR and CDR2 FQNEAQ (reference sequence). Here the CDR3 DNA reads TGTGCCAGCAGCTGGACTAGCGGGAGGGCAGACAATGAGCAGTTCTTC. It is translated as CASSWTSGRADNEQFF.

This chain links TRBV12-5 with TRBJ1-1, with D possibly being TRBD1 (5 bases). Germline V gene lookup returns CDR1 LGHNT and CDR2 FRNRAP. The CDR3 is made up of 12 amino acids. The V gene lost 5 bases and the J gene lost 5 bases, with 9 bases spanning the gap. The DNA for the CDR3 is TGTGCTAGTGGTGGGGGGGGGACTGAAGCTTTCTTT. It is translated as CASGGGGTEAFF. Using reference TRBV12-5 and TRBJ1-1 for the parts outside the CDR3, the full variable domain is DARVTQTPRHKVTEMGQEVTMRCQPILGHNTVFWYRQTMMQGLELLAYFRNRAPLDDSGMPKDRFSAEMPDATLATLKIQPSEPRDSAVYFCASGGGGTEAFFGQGTRLTVV.

The genes are TRBV7-2 and TRBJ1-2; D gene ambiguous. Germline loops: CDR1 SGHTA, CDR2 FQGNSA. This CDR3 has 15 amino acids. The V gene lost 2 bases and the J gene lost 3 bases, with 13 bases spanning the gap. The CDR3 nucleotides are TGTGCCAGCAGCTTATTGGGCTTTCCTGACTATGGCTACACCTTC. Translation gives CASSLLGFPDYGYTF.

About this clone: At one boundary the junction diverges from the germline segment, which might be a read error. Here the CDR3 DNA reads TGTGCCAGCACCGGCGACAATTCAGCCGGGGAGCTGCTTTTT. Translated, it gives CASTGDNSAGELLF. The chain has TRBV9 and TRBJ2-2; D possibly corresponds to TRBD2 (5 bases). The CDR3 runs to 14 residues. CDR1 and CDR2 from the germline V gene are SGDLS and YYNGEE.

The J gene is TRBJ2-5, the V gene TRBV7-9; 8 nucleotides match TRBD2. The CDR3 extends over 15 amino acids. Trimming at V came to 4 bases and at J to 5 bases, leaving 9 bases not matched to a gene. Germline V gene sequence: CDR1 SEHNR, CDR2 FQNEAQ (reference sequence). The CDR3 sequence is CASSSGSGSLETQYF. Here the CDR3 DNA reads TGTGCCAGCAGCTCTGGGAGCGGGAGTCTCGAGACCCAGTACTTC.

The J gene is TRBJ1-2, the V gene TRBV2; 11 positions agree with TRBD1. With 7 bases clipped from V and 8 bases from J, the junction kept 6 bases outside the gene matches. This CDR3 comprises 13 residues. CDR1 is SNHLY, CDR2 FYNNEI, per germline. CDR3 coding DNA: TGTGCCAGCAAGGACAGGGGGCTGTTGGGCTACACCTTC. Encoded protein: CASKDRGLLGYTF.

The chain recombines TRBV5-1 with TRBJ2-7; TRBD1 might be the D (6 bases). V was pared by 1 base and J by 5 bases, with 13 bases between. The CDR3 sequence is 14 residues long. Germline loops: CDR1 SGHRS, CDR2 YFSETQ. CDR3 sequence (DNA): TGCGCCAGCAGCTTGAACAGGGCGAAGGACGAGCAGTACTTC. Translated: CASSLNRAKDEQYF.